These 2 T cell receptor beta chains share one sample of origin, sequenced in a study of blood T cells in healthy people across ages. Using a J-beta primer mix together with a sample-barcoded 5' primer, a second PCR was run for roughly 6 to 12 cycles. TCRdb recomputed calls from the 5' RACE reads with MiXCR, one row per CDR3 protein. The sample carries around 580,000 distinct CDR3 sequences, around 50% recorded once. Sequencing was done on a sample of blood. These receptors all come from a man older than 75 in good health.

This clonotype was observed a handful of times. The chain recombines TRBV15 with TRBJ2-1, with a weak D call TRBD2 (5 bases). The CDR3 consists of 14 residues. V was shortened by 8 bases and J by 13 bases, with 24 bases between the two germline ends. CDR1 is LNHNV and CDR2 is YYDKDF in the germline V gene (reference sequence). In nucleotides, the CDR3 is TGTGCCACCTCAAAGGGAGATGACCGTCTTACTCAGTTCTTC. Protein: CATSKGDDRLTQFF.

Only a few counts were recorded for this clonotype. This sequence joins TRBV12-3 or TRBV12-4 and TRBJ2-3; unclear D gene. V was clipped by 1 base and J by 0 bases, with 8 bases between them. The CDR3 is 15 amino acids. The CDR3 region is CASSLVATSTDTQYF. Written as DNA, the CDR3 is TGTGCCAGCAGTTTAGTAGCCACTAGCACAGATACGCAGTATTTT.